This TCR beta chain appears in the sequencing data of a study of shared clonotypes between healthy human individuals. Germline CDR1 and CDR2: SGHAT and FQNNGV. CDR3 length equals 14 residues. Trimming cost V 7 bases and J 3 bases, with 13 bases left between them. The method was immunoSEQ multiplex PCR; TCRdb's version includes in-frame clones alone and lacks a portion of them. The table records some 630,000 clones, 95% to 96% of them present only once. Positive CCR7 selection of CD45RO-negative cells yielded the naive CD8 cells, and terminally differentiated effector memory CD45RA+ cells were excluded.

The chain couples TRBV11-2 to TRBJ2-1; D ambiguous. Sequencing was carried out using naive CD8+ T cells sorted from blood. This TCR came from a woman in her twenties or thirties in good health. The CDR3 nucleotides read TGTGCCAGCACCCCGGGCAGGTACTACAATGAGCAGTTCTTC. Translating gives CASTPGRYYNEQFF.